This T cell receptor beta chain appears in the sequencing data of a study of cytomegalovirus exposure and HLA in healthy donors. Study context: As an earlier analysis found, 150 million to 200 million T cells yielded about 100 million unique TCR beta sequences. As released early, the data held 75 million to 90 million unique TCRs from HLA-typed donors. Notes on the study in general: A previous analysis found most TCR beta V segments productive roughly 87% or roughly 30% of the time. A later analysis linked a missense variant in DCLRE1C to the trimming of TCR beta V and J genes.

The V gene's germline CDR1 is SGDLS and CDR2 YYNGEE. With 4 bases clipped from V and 4 bases from J, the junction kept 9 bases outside the gene matches. The CDR3 is 19 residues long. About this clone itself: Antigen unknown.

13 Jbeta primers and 60 Vbeta primers were used for the PCR. Measured with immunoSEQ multiplex PCR; TCRdb has only the in-frame clones, and not every one. The table shows around 190,000 clones, with 74% occurring only once. The clonotype comes from a woman aged 30 to 39 in good health and CMV-seropositive. Sequenced material: PBMCs. V gene TRBV9 combines with J gene TRBJ2-6, with 15 bases aligning to TRBD2. The DNA for the CDR3 is TGTGCCAGCAGCATGGGACTAGCGGGAGGTCGCGGAGGGGCCAACGTCCTGACTTTC. It translates to CASSMGLAGGRGGANVLTF.